These T cell receptor beta chains were read from a single sample in a study of radiation and T cells in renal cell carcinoma. Generated by immunoSEQ multiplex PCR, the TCRdb table keeps only in-frame clones and is missing some. Of 150,000 or so clones in the sample, roughly 86% were seen once. Here the sequenced sample was blood, taken from a patient whose treatment included radiotherapy and nephrectomy. The receptors originated from a woman in her 50s with renal cell carcinoma. The CDR3 runs from the conserved cysteine through the conserved F or W. Fields, in order: J gene, V gene, D gene, clone size, CDR3 DNA, CDR3 protein. The D gene is left open where the match is weak. Clone size is stated in some rows and not others, as once, few, many or a class when expanded.

J gene: TRBJ2-7
V gene: TRBV19
D gene: .
clone size: few
CDR3 DNA: TGTGCCAGTAGTATCGGCGGGGGCTCCTCCTACGAGCAGTACTTC
CDR3 protein: CASSIGGGSSYEQYF

J gene: TRBJ2-7
V gene: TRBV27
D gene: .
clone size: .
CDR3 DNA: TGTGCCAGCAGTTCTACTTGGGCCAGATCCTACGAGCAGTACTTC
CDR3 protein: CASSSTWARSYEQYF

J gene: TRBJ2-7
V gene: TRBV19
D gene: TRBD1
clone size: .
CDR3 DNA: TGTGCCAGTAGTACGCAGGGACAGGGTTACTACGAGCAGTACTTC
CDR3 protein: CASSTQGQGYYEQYF

J gene: TRBJ2-7
V gene: TRBV2
D gene: .
clone size: .
CDR3 DNA: TGTGCCAGCAGGGATTCCGCAGGGTCCGAGCAGTACTTC
CDR3 protein: CASRDSAGSEQYF

J gene: TRBJ1-1
V gene: TRBV6-6
D gene: .
clone size: .
CDR3 DNA: TGTGCCAGCAGTTCGGGGGGATTTTGGGACACTGAAGCTTTCTTT
CDR3 protein: CASSSGGFWDTEAFF

J gene: TRBJ1-5
V gene: TRBV5-4
D gene: .
clone size: .
CDR3 DNA: TGTGCCAGCAGCCCAGGGAGCAATCAGCCCCAGCATTTT
CDR3 protein: CASSPGSNQPQHF

J gene: TRBJ1-5
V gene: TRBV18
D gene: TRBD1
clone size: .
CDR3 DNA: TGTGCCAGCACAGCAAGTCAGGGGGGCAATCAGCCCCAGCATTTT
CDR3 protein: CASTASQGGNQPQHF

J gene: TRBJ2-5
V gene: TRBV15
D gene: .
clone size: .
CDR3 DNA: TGTGCCACCAGCAGAGGACTAGGGCTAGAGACCCAGTACTTC
CDR3 protein: CATSRGLGLETQYF

J gene: TRBJ2-1
V gene: TRBV7-9
D gene: TRBD1
clone size: .
CDR3 DNA: TGTGCCAGCAGCTTAGGTTTGGGGTGGGGGACAGGGTCTTACAATGAGCAGTTCTTC
CDR3 protein: CASSLGLGWGTGSYNEQFF

J gene: TRBJ1-2
V gene: TRBV6-5
D gene: .
clone size: .
CDR3 DNA: TGTGCCAGCAGTTATGCAGGGTTTGGGTATGGCTACACCTTC
CDR3 protein: CASSYAGFGYGYTF

J gene: TRBJ1-6
V gene: TRBV30
D gene: TRBD1
clone size: .
CDR3 DNA: TGTGCCTGGAGTGCCGGGACAGGCCTTTCACCCCTCCACTTT
CDR3 protein: CAWSAGTGLSPLHF

J gene: TRBJ1-6
V gene: TRBV19
D gene: TRBD1
clone size: .
CDR3 DNA: TGTGCCAGTAGTATAACCGGGACAGGGGCTCCTAATTCACCCCTCCACTTT
CDR3 protein: CASSITGTGAPNSPLHF

J gene: TRBJ1-3
V gene: TRBV5-5
D gene: .
clone size: .
CDR3 DNA: TGTGCCAGCAGTTTGGACGGCACCTCTGGAAACACCATATATTTT
CDR3 protein: CASSLDGTSGNTIYF

J gene: TRBJ2-1
V gene: TRBV11-3
D gene: TRBD2
clone size: once
CDR3 DNA: TGTGCCAGCAGTTTACCAGCGGGGGCCTCCTACAATGAGCAGTTCTTC
CDR3 protein: CASSLPAGASYNEQFF

J gene: TRBJ2-2
V gene: TRBV9
D gene: TRBD1
clone size: .
CDR3 DNA: TGTGCCAGCAGCGTAGGGCAGGGGGCGAACACCGGGGAGCTGTTTTTT
CDR3 protein: CASSVGQGANTGELFF

J gene: TRBJ2-2
V gene: TRBV2
D gene: .
clone size: .
CDR3 DNA: TGTGCCAGCAGTGGCCAGGGGAACGGGGAGCTGTTTTTT
CDR3 protein: CASSGQGNGELFF

J gene: TRBJ1-1
V gene: TRBV12-2
D gene: .
clone size: .
CDR3 DNA: TGTGCAAGTCGCCCGACTGAGGGGGCTGAAGCTTTCTTT
CDR3 protein: CASRPTEGAEAFF

J gene: TRBJ1-1
V gene: TRBV7-9
D gene: .
clone size: .
CDR3 DNA: TGTGCCAGCAGCTTAGAGGGGTTCGGGGGGCTGAACACTGAAGCTTTCTTT
CDR3 protein: CASSLEGFGGLNTEAFF

J gene: TRBJ1-6
V gene: TRBV7-9
D gene: .
clone size: .
CDR3 DNA: TGTGCCAGCAGCTTAGGGGCTCCGATTAATTCACCCCTCCACTTT
CDR3 protein: CASSLGAPINSPLHF

J gene: TRBJ1-2
V gene: TRBV14
D gene: TRBD1
clone size: .
CDR3 DNA: TGTGCCAGCAGCCCCGACAGGGTAGCTAACTATGGCTACACCTTC
CDR3 protein: CASSPDRVANYGYTF

J gene: TRBJ2-7
V gene: TRBV5-6
D gene: .
clone size: .
CDR3 DNA: TGTGCCAGCAGCCAAATCAGTTACGAGCAGTACTTC
CDR3 protein: CASSQISYEQYF

J gene: TRBJ1-3
V gene: TRBV7-2
D gene: TRBD1
clone size: .
CDR3 DNA: TGTGCCAGCAGCTTAGACAGGGGGCCGGGAAACACCATATATTTT
CDR3 protein: CASSLDRGPGNTIYF

J gene: TRBJ1-2
V gene: TRBV5-8
D gene: .
clone size: .
CDR3 DNA: TGTGCCAGCAGCCTTCAATCGCCGGTCTATGGCTACACCTTC
CDR3 protein: CASSLQSPVYGYTF

J gene: TRBJ1-2
V gene: TRBV18
D gene: TRBD1
clone size: .
CDR3 DNA: TGTGCCAGCTCAAACCAGTCGGTATCAGGGGGAAACGGCTACACCTTC
CDR3 protein: CASSNQSVSGGNGYTF

J gene: TRBJ1-6
V gene: TRBV4-1
D gene: .
clone size: .
CDR3 DNA: TGCGCCAGCAGAGCCTCATATCCAAATCCTAATTCACCCCTCCACTTT
CDR3 protein: CASRASYPNPNSPLHF

J gene: TRBJ2-5
V gene: TRBV7-8
D gene: .
clone size: .
CDR3 DNA: TGTGCCAGCAGCTTAAACGTCGCGGTACAAGAGACCCAGTACTTC
CDR3 protein: CASSLNVAVQETQYF

J gene: TRBJ1-2
V gene: TRBV6-1
D gene: TRBD1
clone size: .
CDR3 DNA: TGTGCCAGCAGTGAACAGGGGGGTCTTCCTAACTATGGCTACACCTTC
CDR3 protein: CASSEQGGLPNYGYTF

J gene: TRBJ1-1
V gene: TRBV5-1
D gene: TRBD1
clone size: .
CDR3 DNA: TGCGCCAGCAGCTTGGCCGGACAGGGGTCCACTGAAGCTTTCTTT
CDR3 protein: CASSLAGQGSTEAFF

J gene: TRBJ1-6
V gene: TRBV6-6
D gene: .
clone size: once
CDR3 DNA: TGTGCCAGCAGTTACTCATCAGGTTATGATTCACCCCTCCACTTT
CDR3 protein: CASSYSSGYDSPLHF

J gene: TRBJ2-3
V gene: TRBV15
D gene: .
clone size: once
CDR3 DNA: TGTGCCACCAGCAAACTCACGGGCACTGATACGCAGTATTTT
CDR3 protein: CATSKLTGTDTQYF

J gene: TRBJ2-3
V gene: TRBV5-1
D gene: .
clone size: .
CDR3 DNA: TGCGCCAGCAGCTTGGCCTCTGGGGGTACGGCAGATACGCAGTATTTT
CDR3 protein: CASSLASGGTADTQYF

J gene: TRBJ2-2
V gene: TRBV11-3
D gene: .
clone size: .
CDR3 DNA: TGTGCCAGCAGCTTCACGGGGTCGAACACCGGGGAGCTGTTTTTT
CDR3 protein: CASSFTGSNTGELFF

J gene: TRBJ2-5
V gene: TRBV18
D gene: TRBD2
clone size: .
CDR3 DNA: TGTGCCAGCTCACCACCCCGGGGGGGCGTTAGCGGAGAGACCCAGTACTTC
CDR3 protein: CASSPPRGGVSGETQYF

J gene: TRBJ2-7
V gene: TRBV6-1
D gene: TRBD1
clone size: .
CDR3 DNA: TGTGCCAGCAGTGAGGAATGGGGGACAGTGAGTGAGCAGTACTTC
CDR3 protein: CASSEEWGTVSEQYF

J gene: TRBJ2-3
V gene: TRBV9
D gene: TRBD2
clone size: .
CDR3 DNA: TGTGCCAGCAGCTCCCAAACCGGGGGGTTAGATACGCAGTATTTT
CDR3 protein: CASSSQTGGLDTQYF

J gene: TRBJ2-7
V gene: TRBV4-3
D gene: .
clone size: .
CDR3 DNA: TGCGCCAGCAGCCAAGATAGGCGGGGCTACGAGCAGTACTTC
CDR3 protein: CASSQDRRGYEQYF

J gene: TRBJ2-3
V gene: TRBV7-9
D gene: .
clone size: .
CDR3 DNA: TGTGCCAGCAGCCAAACTAGAGGGTTCACAGATACGCAGTATTTT
CDR3 protein: CASSQTRGFTDTQYF

J gene: TRBJ2-3
V gene: TRBV29-1
D gene: TRBD1
clone size: .
CDR3 DNA: TGCAGCGGGGGACAGGGAATGGATACGCAGTATTTT
CDR3 protein: CSGGQGMDTQYF

J gene: TRBJ1-6
V gene: TRBV5-6
D gene: TRBD1
clone size: few
CDR3 DNA: TGTGCCAGCAGCTGGGATCAGGGGGCGCGGAATTCACCCCTCCACTTT
CDR3 protein: CASSWDQGARNSPLHF

J gene: TRBJ1-1
V gene: TRBV27
D gene: .
clone size: .
CDR3 DNA: TGTGCCAGCAGTTTTATAGACAGGAACACTGAAGCTTTCTTT
CDR3 protein: CASSFIDRNTEAFF

J gene: TRBJ2-3
V gene: TRBV14
D gene: .
clone size: .
CDR3 DNA: TGTGCCAGCAGCCAAGCACGAGTCCTAGAAACAGATACGCAGTATTTT
CDR3 protein: CASSQARVLETDTQYF

J gene: TRBJ1-1
V gene: TRBV18
D gene: .
clone size: .
CDR3 DNA: TGTGCCAGCTCACAGAACGGTGGGACTGAAGCTTTCTTT
CDR3 protein: CASSQNGGTEAFF

J gene: TRBJ1-5
V gene: TRBV7-2
D gene: .
clone size: .
CDR3 DNA: TGTGCCAGCAGCTTCCCCAATCAGCCCCAGCATTTT
CDR3 protein: CASSFPNQPQHF

J gene: TRBJ2-7
V gene: TRBV5-6
D gene: .
clone size: .
CDR3 DNA: TGTGCCAGCAGCTTGGGAGGTAGCTCCTACGAGCAGTACTTC
CDR3 protein: CASSLGGSSYEQYF

J gene: TRBJ1-5
V gene: TRBV19
D gene: .
clone size: .
CDR3 DNA: TGTGCCAGTAGTAGGGCGGCAGTTAGCAATCAGCCCCAGCATTTT
CDR3 protein: CASSRAAVSNQPQHF

J gene: TRBJ2-2
V gene: TRBV19
D gene: .
clone size: .
CDR3 DNA: TGTGCCAGTAAGGGTGGACCGATAGCGCCACTGGGGACCGGGGAGCTGTTTTTT
CDR3 protein: CASKGGPIAPLGTGELFF

J gene: TRBJ2-7
V gene: TRBV11-2
D gene: TRBD1
clone size: .
CDR3 DNA: TGTGCCAGCAGCTCAGGGGGTCAGCAGTACTTC
CDR3 protein: CASSSGGQQYF

J gene: TRBJ1-4
V gene: TRBV19
D gene: .
clone size: .
CDR3 DNA: TGTGCCAGTAGCCCCATCCTAAGTGAAAAACTGTTTTTT
CDR3 protein: CASSPILSEKLFF

J gene: TRBJ2-1
V gene: TRBV4-1
D gene: .
clone size: .
CDR3 DNA: TGCGCCAGCAGCCAATCAGTTTACAATGAGCAGTTCTTC
CDR3 protein: CASSQSVYNEQFF

J gene: TRBJ1-3
V gene: TRBV7-2
D gene: .
clone size: .
CDR3 DNA: TGTGCCAGCAGCTTAGTGGCGGGGCAGAGTGGAAACACCATATATTTT
CDR3 protein: CASSLVAGQSGNTIYF

J gene: TRBJ1-1
V gene: TRBV9
D gene: .
clone size: .
CDR3 DNA: TGTGCCAGCAGCGTAGCGGGCAGGACTGAAGCTTTCTTT
CDR3 protein: CASSVAGRTEAFF

J gene: TRBJ2-1
V gene: TRBV12-5
D gene: .
clone size: .
CDR3 DNA: TGTGCTAGTGGTTTGTACGACAATGAGCAGTTCTTC
CDR3 protein: CASGLYDNEQFF

J gene: TRBJ1-1
V gene: TRBV6-5
D gene: .
clone size: .
CDR3 DNA: TGTGCCAGCAGTTACTCGAACCGGGGAAGCAACACTGAAGCTTTCTTT
CDR3 protein: CASSYSNRGSNTEAFF

J gene: TRBJ1-2
V gene: TRBV4-3
D gene: .
clone size: .
CDR3 DNA: TGCGCCAGCAGCCAAGATGCGGCGCGGGGCTACACCTTC
CDR3 protein: CASSQDAARGYTF

J gene: TRBJ1-1
V gene: TRBV18
D gene: .
clone size: .
CDR3 DNA: TGTGCCAGCTCTCCAGGGACGTGGAACACTGAAGCTTTCTTT
CDR3 protein: CASSPGTWNTEAFF

J gene: TRBJ1-2
V gene: TRBV19
D gene: .
clone size: .
CDR3 DNA: TGTGCCAGTACCCCCGGACACCAGCCGGAAGCTAACTATGGCTACACCTTC
CDR3 protein: CASTPGHQPEANYGYTF

J gene: TRBJ1-5
V gene: TRBV18
D gene: .
clone size: .
CDR3 DNA: TGTGCCAGCTCATTGACGGACGATAGCAATCAGCCCCAGCATTTT
CDR3 protein: CASSLTDDSNQPQHF

J gene: TRBJ2-3
V gene: TRBV19
D gene: TRBD1
clone size: .
CDR3 DNA: TGTGCCAGCCACGACAGGGCCGCAGATACGCAGTATTTT
CDR3 protein: CASHDRAADTQYF

J gene: TRBJ1-2
V gene: TRBV5-4
D gene: TRBD1
clone size: .
CDR3 DNA: TGTGCCAGCAGCTTGTTGGAACAGGGGTTCGGCTATGGCTACACCTTC
CDR3 protein: CASSLLEQGFGYGYTF

J gene: TRBJ2-2
V gene: TRBV6-5
D gene: .
clone size: .
CDR3 DNA: TGTGCCAGCAGTTACGGGGGGCAGAGCGGGGAGCTGTTTTTT
CDR3 protein: CASSYGGQSGELFF